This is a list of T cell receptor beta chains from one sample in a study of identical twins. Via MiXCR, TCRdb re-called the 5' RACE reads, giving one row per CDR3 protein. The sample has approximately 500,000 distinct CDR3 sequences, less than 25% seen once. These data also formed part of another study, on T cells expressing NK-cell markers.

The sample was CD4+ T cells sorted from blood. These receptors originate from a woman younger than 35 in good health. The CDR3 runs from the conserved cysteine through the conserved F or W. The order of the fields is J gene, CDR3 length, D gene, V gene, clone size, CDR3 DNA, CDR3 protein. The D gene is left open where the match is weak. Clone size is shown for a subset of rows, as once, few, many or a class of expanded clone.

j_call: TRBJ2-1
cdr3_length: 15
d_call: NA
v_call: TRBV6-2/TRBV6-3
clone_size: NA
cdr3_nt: TGTGCCAGCAGGCATTCAGGGATTTGGTACAATGAGCAGTTCTTC
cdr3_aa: CASRHSGIWYNEQFF

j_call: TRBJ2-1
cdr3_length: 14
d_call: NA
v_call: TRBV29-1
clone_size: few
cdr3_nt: TGCAGCGTTGTATTGCTCGGGAGTGGCAATGAGCAGTTCTTC
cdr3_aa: CSVVLLGSGNEQFF

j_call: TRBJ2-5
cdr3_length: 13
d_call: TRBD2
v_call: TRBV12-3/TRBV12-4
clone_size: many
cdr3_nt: TGTGCCAGCAGTAGCCTAGCGGTGGAGACCCAGTACTTC
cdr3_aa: CASSSLAVETQYF

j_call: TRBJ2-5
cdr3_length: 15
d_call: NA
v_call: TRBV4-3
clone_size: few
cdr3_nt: TGCGCCAGCAGCCGGGGAGCTGGGCAGCAAGAGACCCAGTACTTC
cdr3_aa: CASSRGAGQQETQYF

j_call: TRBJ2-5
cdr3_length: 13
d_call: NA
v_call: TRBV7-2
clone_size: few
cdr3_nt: TGTGCCAGCAGTGGGGGCCGCCAAGAGACCCAGTACTTC
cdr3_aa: CASSGGRQETQYF

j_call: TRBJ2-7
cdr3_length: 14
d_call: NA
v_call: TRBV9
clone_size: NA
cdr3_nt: TGTGCCAGCGGTGATTCGATCCGTACCTACGAGCAGTACTTC
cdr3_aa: CASGDSIRTYEQYF

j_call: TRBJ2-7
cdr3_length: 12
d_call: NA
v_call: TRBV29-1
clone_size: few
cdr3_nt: TGCAGCGTTGATGCGGCATCCTACGAGCAGTACTTC
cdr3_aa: CSVDAASYEQYF

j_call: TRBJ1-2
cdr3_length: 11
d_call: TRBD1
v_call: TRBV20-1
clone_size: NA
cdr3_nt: TGCAGGGCGGGACAGACCTATGGCTACACCTTC
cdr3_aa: CRAGQTYGYTF

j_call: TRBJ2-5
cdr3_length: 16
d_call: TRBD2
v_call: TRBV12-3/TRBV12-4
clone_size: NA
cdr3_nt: TGTGCCAGCAGTTTGTTTAGCGGGGGGTCACAAGAGACCCAGTACTTC
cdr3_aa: CASSLFSGGSQETQYF

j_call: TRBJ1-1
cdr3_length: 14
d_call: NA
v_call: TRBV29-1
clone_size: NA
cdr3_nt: TGCAGCGTTCGTGGCAGATCATTGAACACTGAAGCTTTCTTT
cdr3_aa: CSVRGRSLNTEAFF

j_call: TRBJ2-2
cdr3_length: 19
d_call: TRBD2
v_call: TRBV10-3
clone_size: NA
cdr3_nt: TGTGCCATCAGCGGACAGGGTCACACTAGCGGGAGTGAAACCGGGGAGCTGTTTTTT
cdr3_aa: CAISGQGHTSGSETGELFF

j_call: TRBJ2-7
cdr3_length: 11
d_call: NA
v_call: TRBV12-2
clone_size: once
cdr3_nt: TGTGCAAGTCCCTGCTCCTACGAGCAGTACTTC
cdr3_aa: CASPCSYEQYF

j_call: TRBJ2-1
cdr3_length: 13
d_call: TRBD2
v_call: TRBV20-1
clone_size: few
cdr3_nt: TGCACCCCGGCGGGGGGGCCGACCAATGAGCAGTTCTTC
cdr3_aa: CTPAGGPTNEQFF

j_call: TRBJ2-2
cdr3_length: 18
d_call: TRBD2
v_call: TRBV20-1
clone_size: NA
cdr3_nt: TGCAGTGCTAGAGGCGCGGCGGCTAGCGGGAGCAACCACGGGGAGCTGTTTTTT
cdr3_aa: CSARGAAASGSNHGELFF

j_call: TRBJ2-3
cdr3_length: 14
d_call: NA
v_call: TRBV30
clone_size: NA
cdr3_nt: TGTGCCTGGAATAAGGCGGCAGCCACAGATACGCAGTATTTT
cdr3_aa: CAWNKAAATDTQYF

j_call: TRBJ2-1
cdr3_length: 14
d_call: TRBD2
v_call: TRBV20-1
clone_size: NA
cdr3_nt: TGCAGTGCTTACGGGAGGGGCTCCTACAATGAGCAGTTCTTC
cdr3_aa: CSAYGRGSYNEQFF

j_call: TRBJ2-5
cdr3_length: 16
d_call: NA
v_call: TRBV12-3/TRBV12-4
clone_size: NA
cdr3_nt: TGTGCCAGTTCTCACCGGGGGGCCCCGGGGTCAGAGACCCAGTACTTC
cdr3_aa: CASSHRGAPGSETQYF

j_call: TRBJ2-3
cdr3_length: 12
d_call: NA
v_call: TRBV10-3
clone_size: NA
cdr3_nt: TGTGCCATCAGTACAGGGTCCGATACGCAGTATTTT
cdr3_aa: CAISTGSDTQYF

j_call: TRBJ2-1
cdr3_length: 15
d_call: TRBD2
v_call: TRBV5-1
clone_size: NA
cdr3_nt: TGCGCCAGCAGCTTGGTTGGCGGGGGGGCCCATGAGCAGTTCTTC
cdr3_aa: CASSLVGGGAHEQFF

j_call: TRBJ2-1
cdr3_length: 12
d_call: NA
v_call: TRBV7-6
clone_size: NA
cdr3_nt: TGTGCCAGCAGCCCCCCGGCCCATGAGCAGTTCTTC
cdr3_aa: CASSPPAHEQFF

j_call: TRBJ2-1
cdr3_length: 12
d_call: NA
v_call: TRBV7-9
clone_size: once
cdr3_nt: TGTGCCAGCAGCGCCCGGGACGATGAGCAGTTCTTC
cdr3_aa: CASSARDDEQFF

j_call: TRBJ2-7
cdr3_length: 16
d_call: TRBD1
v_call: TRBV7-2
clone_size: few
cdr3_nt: TGTGCCAGCAGCCGTGACAGGGGACTCACTACGGGCGAGCAGTACTTC
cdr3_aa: CASSRDRGLTTGEQYF

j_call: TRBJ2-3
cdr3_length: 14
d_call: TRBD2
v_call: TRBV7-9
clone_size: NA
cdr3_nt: TGTGCCAGCAGCGAAGCGGGAGTGGCAGATACGCAGTATTTT
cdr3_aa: CASSEAGVADTQYF

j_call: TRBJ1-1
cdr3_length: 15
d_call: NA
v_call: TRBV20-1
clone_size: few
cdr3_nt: TGCAGTGCTAGAGATCGGAGGGCGCTGGCCCTTGGGGCTTTCTTT
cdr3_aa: CSARDRRALALGAFF

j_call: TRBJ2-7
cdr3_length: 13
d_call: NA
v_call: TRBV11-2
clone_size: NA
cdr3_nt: TGTGCCAGCACTCAAAGATTAGGTGGGGAGCAGTACTTC
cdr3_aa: CASTQRLGGEQYF

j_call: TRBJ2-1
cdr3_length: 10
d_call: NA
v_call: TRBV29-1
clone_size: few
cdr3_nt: TGCAGCGTAGGGGACGATGAGCAGTTCTTC
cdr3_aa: CSVGDDEQFF

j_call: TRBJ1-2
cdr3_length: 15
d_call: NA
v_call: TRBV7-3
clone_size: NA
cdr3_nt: TGTGCCAGCAGCTTAACACAGGGTGGAGCGTATGGCTACACCTTC
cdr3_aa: CASSLTQGGAYGYTF

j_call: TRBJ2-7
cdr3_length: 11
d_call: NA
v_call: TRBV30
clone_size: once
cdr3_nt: TGTGCCTGGAGTGCCTCGTTGGAGCAGTACTTC
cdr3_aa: CAWSASLEQYF

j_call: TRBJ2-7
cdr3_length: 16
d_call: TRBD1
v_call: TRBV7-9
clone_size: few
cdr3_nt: TGTGCCAGCAGCTTAGGGGACTGGGACAGGGGGTACGAGCAGTACTTC
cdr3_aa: CASSLGDWDRGYEQYF

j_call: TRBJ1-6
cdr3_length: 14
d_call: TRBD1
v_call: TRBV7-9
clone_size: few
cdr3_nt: TGTGCCAGCAGGCCCGACAGGGTGGGCTCACCCCTCCACTTT
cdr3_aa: CASRPDRVGSPLHF

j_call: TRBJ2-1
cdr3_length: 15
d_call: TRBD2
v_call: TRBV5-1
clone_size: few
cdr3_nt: TGCGCCAGCAGCCCCGGACTAGCGGGACACGGTGAGCAGTTCTTC
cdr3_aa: CASSPGLAGHGEQFF

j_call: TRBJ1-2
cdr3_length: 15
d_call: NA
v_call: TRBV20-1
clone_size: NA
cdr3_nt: TGCAGTGCTAGACGAAAGCCTCAGGGAAGGAGTGGCTACACCTTC
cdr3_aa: CSARRKPQGRSGYTF

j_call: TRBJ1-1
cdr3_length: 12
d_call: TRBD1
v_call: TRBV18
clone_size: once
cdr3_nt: TGTGCCAGCTCACCAGACAGGGTTGAAGCTTTCTTT
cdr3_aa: CASSPDRVEAFF

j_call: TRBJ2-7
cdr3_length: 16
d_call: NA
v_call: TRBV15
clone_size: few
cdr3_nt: TGTGCCACCAGCAGAGATAGCGGCGGCGGAGCCTACGAGCAGTACTTC
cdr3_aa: CATSRDSGGGAYEQYF

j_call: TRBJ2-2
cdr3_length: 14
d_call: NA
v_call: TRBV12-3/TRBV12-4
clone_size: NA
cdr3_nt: TGTGCCAGCAGTTTAGGACTGATCAACGGGGAGCTGTTTTTT
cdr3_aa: CASSLGLINGELFF

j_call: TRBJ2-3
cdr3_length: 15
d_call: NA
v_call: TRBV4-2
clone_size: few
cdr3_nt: TGTGCCAGCAGCCAAGAACGGGACTCCACAGATACGCAGTATTTT
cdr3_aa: CASSQERDSTDTQYF

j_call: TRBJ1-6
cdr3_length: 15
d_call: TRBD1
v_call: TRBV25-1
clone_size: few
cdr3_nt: TGTGCCAGCATGGACGACAGGGGGCGGAATTCACCCCTCCACTTT
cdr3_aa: CASMDDRGRNSPLHF